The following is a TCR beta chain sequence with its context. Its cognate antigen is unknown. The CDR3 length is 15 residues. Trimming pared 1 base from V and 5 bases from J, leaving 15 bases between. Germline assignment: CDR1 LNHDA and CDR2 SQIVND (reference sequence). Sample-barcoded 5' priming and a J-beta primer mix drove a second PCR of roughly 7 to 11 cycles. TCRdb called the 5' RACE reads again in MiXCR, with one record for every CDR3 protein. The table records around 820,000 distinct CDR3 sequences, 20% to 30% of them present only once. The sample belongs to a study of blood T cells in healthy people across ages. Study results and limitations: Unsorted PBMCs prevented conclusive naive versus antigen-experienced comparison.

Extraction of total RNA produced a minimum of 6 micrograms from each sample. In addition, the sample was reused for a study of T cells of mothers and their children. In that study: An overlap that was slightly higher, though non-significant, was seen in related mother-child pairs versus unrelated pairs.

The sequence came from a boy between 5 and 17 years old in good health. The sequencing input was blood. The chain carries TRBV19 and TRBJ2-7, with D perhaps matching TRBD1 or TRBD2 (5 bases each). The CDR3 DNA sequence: TGTGCCAGTAGTATAGTATCCGGGGCGATCAACGAGCAGTACTTC. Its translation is CASSIVSGAINEQYF.